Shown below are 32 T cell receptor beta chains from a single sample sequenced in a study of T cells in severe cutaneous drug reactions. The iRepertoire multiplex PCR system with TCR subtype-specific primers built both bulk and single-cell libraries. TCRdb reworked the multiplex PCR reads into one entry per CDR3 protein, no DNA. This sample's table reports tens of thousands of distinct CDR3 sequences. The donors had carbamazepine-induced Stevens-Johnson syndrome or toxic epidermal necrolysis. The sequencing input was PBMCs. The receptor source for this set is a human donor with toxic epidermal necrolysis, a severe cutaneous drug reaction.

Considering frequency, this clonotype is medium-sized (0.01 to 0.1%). CDR3 region: CASSTTGTAYEQYF. The gene calls are TRBV7-6 and TRBJ2-7; no DNA is available, so the TRBD1 call from TCRdb remains unchecked. There are 14 residues in the CDR3. Germline loops: CDR1 SGHVS, CDR2 FNYEAQ.

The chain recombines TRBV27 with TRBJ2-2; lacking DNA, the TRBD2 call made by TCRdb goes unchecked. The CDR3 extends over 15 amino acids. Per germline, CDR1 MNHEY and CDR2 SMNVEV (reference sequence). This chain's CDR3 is CASSLTGGYTGELFF.

The CDR3 protein is CATRSGTNIGLETQYF. The V gene is TRBV28, the J gene TRBJ2-5; lacking DNA, the TRBD2 call made by TCRdb goes unchecked. Germline lookup yields CDR1 MDHEN and CDR2 SYDVKM. CDR3 length: 16 residues.

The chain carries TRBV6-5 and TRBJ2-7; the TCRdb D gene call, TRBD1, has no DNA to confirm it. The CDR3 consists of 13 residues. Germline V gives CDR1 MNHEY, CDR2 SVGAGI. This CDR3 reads CASSSLGGYEQYF.

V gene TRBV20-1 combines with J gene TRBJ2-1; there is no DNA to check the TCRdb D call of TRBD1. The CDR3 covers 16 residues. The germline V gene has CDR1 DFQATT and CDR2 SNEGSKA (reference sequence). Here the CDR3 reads CSARPLLEVNSNEQFF.

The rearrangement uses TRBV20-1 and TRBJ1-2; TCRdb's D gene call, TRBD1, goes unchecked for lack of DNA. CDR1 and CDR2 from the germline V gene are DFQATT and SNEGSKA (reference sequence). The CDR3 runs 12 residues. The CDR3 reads CSARSNRDGYTF.

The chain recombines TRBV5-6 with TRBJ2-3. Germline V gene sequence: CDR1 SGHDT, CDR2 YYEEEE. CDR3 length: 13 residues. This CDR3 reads CASSSGGIDTQYF. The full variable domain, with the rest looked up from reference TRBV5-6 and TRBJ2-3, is DAGVTQSPTHLIKTRGQQVTLRCSPKSGHDTVSWYQQALGQGPQFIFQYYEEEERQRGNFPDRFSGHQFPNYSSELNVNALLLGDSALYLCASSSGGIDTQYFGPGTRLTVL.

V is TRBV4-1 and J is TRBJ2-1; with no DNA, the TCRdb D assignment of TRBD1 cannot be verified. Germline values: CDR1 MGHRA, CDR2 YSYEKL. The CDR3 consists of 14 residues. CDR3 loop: CASSLPDRANEQFF.

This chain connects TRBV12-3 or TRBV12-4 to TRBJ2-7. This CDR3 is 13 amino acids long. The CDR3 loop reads CASSFGKSYEQYF.

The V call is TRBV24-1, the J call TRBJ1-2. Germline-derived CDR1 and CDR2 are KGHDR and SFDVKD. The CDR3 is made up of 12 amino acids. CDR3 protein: CATSDSRLGYTF.

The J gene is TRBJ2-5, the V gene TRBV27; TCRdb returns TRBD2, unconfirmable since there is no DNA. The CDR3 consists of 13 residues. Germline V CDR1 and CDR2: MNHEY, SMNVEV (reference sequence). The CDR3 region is CASSLAGDKTQYF.

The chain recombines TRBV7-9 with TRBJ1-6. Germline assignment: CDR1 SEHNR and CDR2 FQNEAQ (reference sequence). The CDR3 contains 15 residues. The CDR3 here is CASSSDVRFNSPLHF. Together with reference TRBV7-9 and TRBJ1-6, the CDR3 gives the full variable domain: DTGVSQNPRHKITKRGQNVTFRCDPISEHNRLYWYRQTLGQGPEFLTYFQNEAQLEKSRLLSDRFSAERPKGSFSTLEIQRTEQGDSAMYLCASSSDVRFNSPLHFGNGTRLTVT.

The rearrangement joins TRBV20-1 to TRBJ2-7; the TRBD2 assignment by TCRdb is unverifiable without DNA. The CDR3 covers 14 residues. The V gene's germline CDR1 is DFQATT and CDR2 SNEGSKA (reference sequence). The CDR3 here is CSARDPAGSYEQYF.

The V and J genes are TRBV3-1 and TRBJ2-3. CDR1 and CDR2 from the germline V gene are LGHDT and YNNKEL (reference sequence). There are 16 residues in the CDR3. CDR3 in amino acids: CASSQDFGSMADTQYF.

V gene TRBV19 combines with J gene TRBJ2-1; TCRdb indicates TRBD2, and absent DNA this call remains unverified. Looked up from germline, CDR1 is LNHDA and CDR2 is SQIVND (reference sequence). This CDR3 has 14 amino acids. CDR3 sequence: CASSMRETYNEQFF.

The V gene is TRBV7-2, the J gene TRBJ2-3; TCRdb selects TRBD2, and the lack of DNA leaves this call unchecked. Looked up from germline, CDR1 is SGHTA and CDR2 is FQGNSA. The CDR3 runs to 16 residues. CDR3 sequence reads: CASSLAGLAGVDTQYF. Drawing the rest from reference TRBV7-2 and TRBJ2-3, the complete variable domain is GAGVSQSPSNKVTEKGKDVELRCDPISGHTALYWYRQSLGQGLEFLIYFQGNSAPDKSGLPSDRFSAERTGGSVSTLTIQRTQQEDSAVYLCASSLAGLAGVDTQYFGPGTRLTVL.

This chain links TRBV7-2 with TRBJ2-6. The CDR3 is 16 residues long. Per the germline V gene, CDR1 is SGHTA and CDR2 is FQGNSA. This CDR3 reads CASSLALSSGANVLTF.

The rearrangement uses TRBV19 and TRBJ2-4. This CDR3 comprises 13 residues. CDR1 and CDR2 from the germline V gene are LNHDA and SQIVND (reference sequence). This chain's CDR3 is CASSIDTRNIQYF.

CDR3 amino acids: CSARTGLTGEQFF. The chain is built from TRBV20-1 and TRBJ2-1; TCRdb's D gene call, TRBD1, goes unchecked for lack of DNA. Looked up from germline, CDR1 is DFQATT and CDR2 is SNEGSKA (reference sequence). This CDR3 contains 13 residues.

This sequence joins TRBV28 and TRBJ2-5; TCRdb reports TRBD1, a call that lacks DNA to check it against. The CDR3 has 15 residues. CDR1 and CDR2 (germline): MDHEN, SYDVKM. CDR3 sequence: CASRMGGATQETQYF.

This chain's CDR3 is CASSRGGFNQPQHF. J is TRBJ1-5 and V is TRBV5-1; TCRdb selects TRBD1, and the lack of DNA leaves this call unchecked. The germline CDR1 and CDR2 sequences are SGHRS and YFSETQ. The CDR3 covers 14 residues.

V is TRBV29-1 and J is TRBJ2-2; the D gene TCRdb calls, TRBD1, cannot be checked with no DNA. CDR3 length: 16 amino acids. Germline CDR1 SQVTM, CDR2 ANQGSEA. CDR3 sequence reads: CSVEGKQGSNTGELFF.

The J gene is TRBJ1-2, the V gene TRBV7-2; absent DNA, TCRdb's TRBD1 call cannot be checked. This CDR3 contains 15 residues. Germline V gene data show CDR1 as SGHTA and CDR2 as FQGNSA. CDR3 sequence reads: CASNLRQRANYGYTF.

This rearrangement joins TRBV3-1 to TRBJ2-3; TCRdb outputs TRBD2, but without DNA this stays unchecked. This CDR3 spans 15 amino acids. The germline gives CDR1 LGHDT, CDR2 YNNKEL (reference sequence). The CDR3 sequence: CASSQLRLAVDTQYF.

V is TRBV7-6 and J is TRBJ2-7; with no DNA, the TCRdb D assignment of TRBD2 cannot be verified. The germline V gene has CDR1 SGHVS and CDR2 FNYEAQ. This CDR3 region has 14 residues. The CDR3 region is CASSFSLAWREQYF.

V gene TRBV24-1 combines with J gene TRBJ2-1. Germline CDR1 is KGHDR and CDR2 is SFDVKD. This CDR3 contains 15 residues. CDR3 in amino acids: CATSAPQSSYNEQFF.

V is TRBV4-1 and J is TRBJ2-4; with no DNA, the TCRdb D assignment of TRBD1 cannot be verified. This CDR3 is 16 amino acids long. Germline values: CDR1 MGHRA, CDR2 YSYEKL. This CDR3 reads CASSQATGGNLHIQYF.

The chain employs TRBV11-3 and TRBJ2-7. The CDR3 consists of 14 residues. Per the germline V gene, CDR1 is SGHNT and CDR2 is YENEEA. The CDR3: CASSLGNNAYEQYF.

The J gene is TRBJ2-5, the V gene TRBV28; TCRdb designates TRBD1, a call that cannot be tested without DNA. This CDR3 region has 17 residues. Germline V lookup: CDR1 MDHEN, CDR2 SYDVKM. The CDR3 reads CASSPPWTDPRRETQYF.

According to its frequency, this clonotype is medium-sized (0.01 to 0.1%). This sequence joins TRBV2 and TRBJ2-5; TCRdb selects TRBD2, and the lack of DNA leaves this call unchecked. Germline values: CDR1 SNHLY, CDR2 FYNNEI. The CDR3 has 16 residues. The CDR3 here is CASSPLGLAIGETQYF.

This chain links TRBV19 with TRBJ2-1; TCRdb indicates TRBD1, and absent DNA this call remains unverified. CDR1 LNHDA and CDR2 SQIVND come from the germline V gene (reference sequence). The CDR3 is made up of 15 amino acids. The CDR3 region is CASKPGQGSYNEQFF.

This CDR3 is CASSRTVQETQYF. The rearrangement joins TRBV2 to TRBJ2-5; TCRdb indicates TRBD1, and absent DNA this call remains unverified. Germline values: CDR1 SNHLY, CDR2 FYNNEI. CDR3 length: 13 amino acids.